The sequence of this T cell receptor (beta chain) was determined in a study of T-cell memory formation after mild COVID-19. The table lists this clonotype with many counts. The antigen is not known. This CDR3 has 13 residues. The V and J ends lost 3 bases and 6 bases respectively, with 11 bases between them. Germline V gene data show CDR1 as LGHNA and CDR2 as YNFKEQ. Study results and caveats: The main location of contracting CD4+ clones was CM and EM, and that of contracting CD8+ clones was EMRA. The authors left the SARS-CoV-2 specificity of second-wave clones peaking on day 37 unconfirmed.

Sample barcodes and UMIs were carried by the TCR alpha and TCR beta cDNA libraries that 5'RACE generated with constant-segment primers. TCRdb itself ran the 5' RACE reads through MiXCR, one entry per CDR3 protein. The sample carries about 340,000 distinct CDR3 sequences, under 15% recorded once. This clonotype was sampled from a man aged 18 to 30 who had mild COVID-19 (a few samples of this study predate the infection). Cell type and time point are not known. Material for sequencing was PBMCs or a T cell subset sorted from them (not recorded which). This chain links TRBV4-2 with TRBJ1-1, with D perhaps matching TRBD1 (5 bases). CDR3 DNA: TGTGCCAGCAGCCAGGGAGGGGCTTCTGAAGCTTTCTTT. Translated, it gives CASSQGGASEAFF.